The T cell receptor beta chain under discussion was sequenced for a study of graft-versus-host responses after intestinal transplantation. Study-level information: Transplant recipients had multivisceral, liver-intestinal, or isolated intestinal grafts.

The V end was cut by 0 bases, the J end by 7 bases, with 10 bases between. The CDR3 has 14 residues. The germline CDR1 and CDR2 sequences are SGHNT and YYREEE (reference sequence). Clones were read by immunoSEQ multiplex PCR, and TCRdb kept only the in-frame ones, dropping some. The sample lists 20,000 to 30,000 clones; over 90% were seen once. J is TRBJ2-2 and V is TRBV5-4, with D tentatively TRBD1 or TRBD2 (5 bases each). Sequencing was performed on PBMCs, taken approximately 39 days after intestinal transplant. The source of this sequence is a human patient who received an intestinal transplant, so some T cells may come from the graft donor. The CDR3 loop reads CASSLAGAGGELFF. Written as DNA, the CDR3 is TGTGCCAGCAGCTTGGCCGGGGCTGGCGGGGAGCTGTTTTTT. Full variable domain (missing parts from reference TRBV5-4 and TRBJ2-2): ETGVTQSPTHLIKTRGQQVTLRCSSQSGHNTVSWYQQALGQGPQFIFQYYREEENGRGNFPPRFSGLQFPNYSSELNVNALELDDSALYLCASSLAGAGGELFFGEGSRLTVL.